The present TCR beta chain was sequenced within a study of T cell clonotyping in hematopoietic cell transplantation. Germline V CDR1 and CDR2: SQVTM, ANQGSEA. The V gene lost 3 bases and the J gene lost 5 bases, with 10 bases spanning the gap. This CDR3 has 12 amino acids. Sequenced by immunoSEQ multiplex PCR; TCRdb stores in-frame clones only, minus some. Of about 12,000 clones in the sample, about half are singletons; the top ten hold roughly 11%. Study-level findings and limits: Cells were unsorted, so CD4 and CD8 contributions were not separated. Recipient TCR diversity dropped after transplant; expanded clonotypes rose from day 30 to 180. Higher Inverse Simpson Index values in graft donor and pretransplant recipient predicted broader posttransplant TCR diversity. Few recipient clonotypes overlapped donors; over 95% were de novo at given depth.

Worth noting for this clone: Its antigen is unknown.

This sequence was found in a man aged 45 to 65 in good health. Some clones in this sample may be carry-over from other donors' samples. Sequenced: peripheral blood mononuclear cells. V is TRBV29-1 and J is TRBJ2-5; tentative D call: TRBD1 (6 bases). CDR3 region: CSVDLRGETQYF. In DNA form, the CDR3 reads TGCAGCGTTGACCTTAGGGGGGAGACCCAGTACTTC.